This entry features one T cell receptor beta chain sequence. This likely comes from a read error, as the CDR3 has no conserved phenylalanine or tryptophan at its end. The DNA is omitted, as the CDR3 cannot be located on it reliably, and the CDR3 follows TCRdb's listing. The CDR3 comprises 14 residues, both ends counted. CDR1 and CDR2 from the germline V gene are SGHNT and YENEEA. The data were obtained in a study of tumor and adjacent non-tumor tissue in lung cancer. A modified ARM-PCR protocol with three rounds of nested PCR amplified TCRbeta. Using its own MiXCR run on the multiplex PCR reads, TCRdb lists one record per CDR3 protein. The sample contains tens of thousands of distinct CDR3 sequences, 77% of which appear only once. This sample's RNA came from whole unsorted tissue.

The gene calls are TRBV11-3 and TRBJ2-2; the table's TRBD1 call for D was not verified on the DNA. This sequence was found in a woman aged 50 to 60 with non-small cell lung cancer. Sequencing was performed on lung tumor tissue. This CDR3 is CASSLAGGTGELLI.